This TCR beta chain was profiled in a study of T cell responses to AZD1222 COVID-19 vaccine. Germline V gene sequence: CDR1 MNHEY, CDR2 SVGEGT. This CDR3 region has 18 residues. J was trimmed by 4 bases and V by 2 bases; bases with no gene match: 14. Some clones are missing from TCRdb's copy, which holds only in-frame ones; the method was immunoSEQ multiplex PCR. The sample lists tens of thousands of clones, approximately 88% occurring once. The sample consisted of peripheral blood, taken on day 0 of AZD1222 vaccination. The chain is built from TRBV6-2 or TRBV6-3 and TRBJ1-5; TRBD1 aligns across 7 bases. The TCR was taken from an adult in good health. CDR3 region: CASSYALPDRTRNQPQHF. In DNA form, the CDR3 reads TGTGCCAGCAGTTACGCCCTGCCGGACAGGACCAGGAATCAGCCCCAGCATTTT.